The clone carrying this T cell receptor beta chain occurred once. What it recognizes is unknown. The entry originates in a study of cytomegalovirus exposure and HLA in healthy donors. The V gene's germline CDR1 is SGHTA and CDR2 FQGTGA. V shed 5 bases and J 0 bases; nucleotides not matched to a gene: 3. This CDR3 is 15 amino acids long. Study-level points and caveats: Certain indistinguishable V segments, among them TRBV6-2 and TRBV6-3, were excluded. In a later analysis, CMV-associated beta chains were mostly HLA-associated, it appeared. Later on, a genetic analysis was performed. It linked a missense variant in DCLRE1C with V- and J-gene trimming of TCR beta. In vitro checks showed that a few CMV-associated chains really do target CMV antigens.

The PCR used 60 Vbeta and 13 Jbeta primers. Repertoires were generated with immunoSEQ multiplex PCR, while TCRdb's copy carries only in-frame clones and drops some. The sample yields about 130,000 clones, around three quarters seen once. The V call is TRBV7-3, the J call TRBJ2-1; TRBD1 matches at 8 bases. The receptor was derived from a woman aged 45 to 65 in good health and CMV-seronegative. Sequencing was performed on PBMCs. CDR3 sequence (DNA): TGTGCCAGCAGCCTTGACAGGGGCTCCTACAATGAGCAGTTCTTC. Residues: CASSLDRGSYNEQFF.